This T cell receptor beta chain was sequenced for a study of blood T cell repertoires in COVID-19. TCRdb keeps only in-frame clones here, not all; method: immunoSEQ multiplex PCR. The table shows some 200,000 clones, with 86% occurring only once. The CDR3 is made up of 16 amino acids. Deletions cut 2 bases from V and 0 bases from J, with 11 bases between. Looked up from germline, CDR1 is MNHNS and CDR2 is SASEGT. The rearrangement joins TRBV6-1 to TRBJ2-1, with D unclear. Sequences were obtained from peripheral blood. This clonotype was sampled from a woman between 65 and 79 years old with acute or convalescent COVID-19. The CDR3 nucleotides read TGTGCCAGCAGTGAAAAAGCACCGAGCTCCTACAATGAGCAGTTCTTC. Encoded protein: CASSEKAPSSYNEQFF.